These T cell receptor beta chains were read from a single sample in a study of shared clonotypes between healthy human individuals. TCRdb's table, derived via immunoSEQ multiplex PCR, lists solely in-frame clones and lacks some. Altogether 950,000 to 1,200,000 clones are present, 70% to 80% being singletons, with the ten largest covering about 0.94%. The sample was memory CD4+ T cells from PBMCs. Every receptor here comes from a man between 18 and 35 years old in good health. Some clones in this sample may be carry-over from other donors' samples. Both conserved end residues are trimmed from each CDR3. D genes are given only for firm matches.

>-|TRBJ2-7|TRBV2
ASSRLDTSTSYEQY
>-|TRBJ2-5|TRBV20-1
SGNRGETQY
>TRBD1|TRBJ2-7|TRBV5-1
ASSLDRGTYEQY
>-|TRBJ1-5|TRBV2
ASSAGANQPQH
>-|TRBJ2-5|TRBV11-1
ASSFDAGRSRETQY
>-|TRBJ1-5|TRBV19
ASSRGDGGQPQH
>TRBD2|TRBJ2-5|TRBV28
ASSLAGAWETQY
>TRBD1|TRBJ1-4|TRBV6-6
ASSYSGQGGEKLF
>TRBD1|TRBJ2-3|TRBV30
ARRAGGAGTQY
>-|TRBJ2-2|TRBV5-6
ASSSNLIVRGPNTGELF
>-|TRBJ1-3|TRBV6-5
ASGLRGQGDTIY
>-|TRBJ2-3|TRBV9
ASSVGGSDTQY
>TRBD2|TRBJ2-7|TRBV7-6
ASRFPGLTYEQY
>TRBD1|TRBJ2-2|TRBV9
ASSLGTGDTGELF
>TRBD1|TRBJ2-3|TRBV5-1
ASSLTGGASPDTQY
>TRBD1|TRBJ2-7|TRBV11-2
ASSSLRTGQGSPYEQY
>-|TRBJ1-3|TRBV9
ASSRDPGNTIY
>TRBD2|TRBJ2-7|TRBV7-3
ASSLQRGEGEQY
>-|TRBJ2-1|TRBV7-2
ASSLQRNYNEQF
>-|TRBJ2-3|TRBV7-6
ASSQEAGRITDTQY
>-|TRBJ1-2|TRBV19
ASNLRRSGSGQNGYT
>TRBD2|TRBJ2-7|TRBV28
ASRSGTSAVQAT
>TRBD1|TRBJ2-7|TRBV19
ASSARDRTSSYEQY
>TRBD2|TRBJ2-3|TRBV5-1
ASSLLGLAGDTQY
>TRBD2|TRBJ2-7|TRBV19
ASSGTSERSYEQY
>-|TRBJ2-4|TRBV28
ASSFLDPAIQY
>-|TRBJ2-2|TRBV9
ASSVRAAGELF
>-|TRBJ2-3|TRBV28
ATKPGSTDTQY
>-|TRBJ2-5|TRBV14
ASSLGLRHQTQY
>-|TRBJ1-2|TRBV4-2
ASSQERGSHYGYT
>TRBD1|TRBJ2-3|TRBV5-1
ASSTGTGTDTQY
>-|TRBJ2-5|TRBV6-6
ASSPRDTNQETQY
>-|TRBJ2-3|TRBV5-4
ASSLEQGRTDTQY
>TRBD1|TRBJ2-7|TRBV5-1
ASSWRGTGGEQY
>TRBD2|TRBJ2-4|TRBV19
ASSIAGTSGSRTLSIQY
>-|-|TRBV11-2
ASSLASHAEQY
>-|-|TRBV4-3
ASSPTTVAYEQY
>-|TRBJ1-5|TRBV19
ASSADRDQPQH
>-|TRBJ2-1|TRBV5-1
ASSSTVGTPYNEQF
>-|TRBJ2-7|TRBV19
ASSNPGQSSYEQY
>-|TRBJ2-2|TRBV6-4
ASSEYDSPHTGELF
>-|TRBJ2-2|TRBV5-4
ASSREGGAGELF
>TRBD1|TRBJ2-7|TRBV28
ASRLHGQGGIVEQY
>-|TRBJ2-2|TRBV6-5
ASSYSWVPNTGELF
>TRBD1|TRBJ2-5|TRBV7-2
ASSLAPGTGEETQY
>-|TRBJ2-7|TRBV5-5
ASSARAGAYEQY